One sample yielded the 9 T cell receptor beta chains listed below, sequenced in a study of T-cell memory formation after mild COVID-19. TCRdb passed the 5' RACE reads through MiXCR, listing each CDR3 protein once. The sample shows 45,000 or so distinct CDR3 sequences, around 6.3% of them seen only once. Sequenced: PBMCs or a T cell subset sorted from them (not recorded which). The source is an adult who had mild COVID-19 (a few samples of this study predate the infection). Cell type and time point are not known.

The gene calls are TRBV19 and TRBJ1-5; 7 bases agree with TRBD1. The length of the CDR3 is 15 residues. CDR1 and CDR2 from the germline V gene are LNHDA and SQIVND (reference sequence). J was trimmed by 4 bases and V by 7 bases; bases with no gene match: 10. DNA of the CDR3: TGTGCCAGTACCCCCACAGGGGATGTTAATCAGCCCCAGCATTTT. Its translation is CASTPTGDVNQPQHF. The complete variable domain, with remaining parts taken from reference TRBV19 and TRBJ1-5, reads DGGITQSPKYLFRKEGQNVTLSCEQNLNHDAMYWYRQDPGQGLRLIYYSQIVNDFQKGDIAEGYSVSREKKESFPLTVTSAQKNPTAFYLCASTPTGDVNQPQHFGDGTRLSIL.

The chain recombines TRBV11-2 with TRBJ2-7; maybe TRBD1 (6 bases). The CDR3 has 16 amino acids. V was shortened by 1 base and J by 1 base, with 14 bases between the two germline ends. Looked up from germline, CDR1 is SGHAT and CDR2 is FQNNGV. The CDR3 DNA reads TGTGCCAGCAGCTTAGTGGGCAGGGGATCTTCCTACGAGCAGTACTTC. It specifies CASSLVGRGSSYEQYF. Full variable domain (remainder filled in from reference TRBV11-2 and TRBJ2-7): EAGVAQSPRYKIIEKRQSVAFWCNPISGHATLYWYQQILGQGPKLLIQFQNNGVVDDSQLPKDRFSAERLKGVDSTLKIQPAKLEDSAVYLCASSLVGRGSSYEQYFGPGTRLTVT.

The chain couples TRBV15 to TRBJ1-2; D might be TRBD1 (6 bases). The CDR3 has 16 amino acids. Germline V gives CDR1 LNHNV, CDR2 YYDKDF (reference sequence). Trimming removed 2 bases at V and 4 bases at J, with 17 bases between. The CDR3 loop reads CATSRPGTPGAYGYTF. The CDR3, as DNA: TGTGCCACCAGCAGACCTGGGACACCTGGGGCCTATGGCTACACCTTC.

The sample holds many counts of this clonotype. The chain uses TRBV28 and TRBJ1-5, with D unresolved. Germline CDR1 MDHEN, CDR2 SYDVKM. V dropped 4 bases and J dropped 1 base, with 11 bases sitting between them. The CDR3 spans 15 residues. This CDR3 reads CASSYPDGSNQPQHF. DNA of the CDR3: TGTGCCAGCAGTTACCCCGACGGGAGCAATCAGCCCCAGCATTTT.

This clonotype has at least ten counts. The CDR3 bases are TGTGCCACCAGTGATTTCCGACAGGGCACAGATACGCAGTATTTT. Translation gives CATSDFRQGTDTQYF. The chain has TRBV24-1 and TRBJ2-3, with a tentative D call TRBD1 (6 bases). CDR3 size: 15 residues. Germline V gene lookup returns CDR1 KGHDR and CDR2 SFDVKD. V gave up 1 base and J gave up 1 base, with 8 bases separating them.

This chain links TRBV20-1 with TRBJ1-1; TRBD1 matches 11 bases. The CDR3 is made up of 15 amino acids. CDR1 and CDR2 from the germline V gene are DFQATT and SNEGSKA (reference sequence). V trimming: 4 bases; J trimming: 1 base; junction bases outside the gene matches: 5. The CDR3 spells CSAKPGTGGNTEAFF. The CDR3 DNA follows: TGCAGTGCTAAGCCCGGGACAGGGGGGAACACTGAAGCTTTCTTT.

The V gene is TRBV18, the J gene TRBJ2-5; TRBD1 matches 10 bases. V gave up 0 bases and J gave up 5 bases; unmatched junction bases: 3. CDR3 size: 15 residues. Germline CDR1 is KGHSH and CDR2 is LQKENI. The CDR3 loop is CASSPPGQGQETQYF. CDR3 coding DNA: TGTGCCAGCTCACCACCGGGACAGGGGCAGGAGACCCAGTACTTC.

This chain links TRBV9 with TRBJ2-2; possibly TRBD1 for D (5 bases). Trimming left V 3 bases short and J 6 bases short, with 15 bases between. Germline loops: CDR1 SGDLS, CDR2 YYNGEE. This CDR3 is built from 15 residues. Here the CDR3 DNA reads TGTGCCAGCAGCGACCGTGACAGCCCGCCCGGGGAGCTGTTTTTT. This translates into CASSDRDSPPGELFF.

This clonotype was counted between two and nine times. The rearrangement uses TRBV5-1 and TRBJ2-1; TRBD1 agrees at 10 bases. This CDR3 contains 15 residues. Trimming at V came to 3 bases and at J to 5 bases, leaving 5 bases not matched to a gene. Germline assignment: CDR1 SGHRS and CDR2 YFSETQ. This CDR3 is CASSWRGTGDNEQFF. In DNA, the CDR3 is TGCGCCAGCAGCTGGAGGGGGACAGGGGACAATGAGCAGTTCTTC.